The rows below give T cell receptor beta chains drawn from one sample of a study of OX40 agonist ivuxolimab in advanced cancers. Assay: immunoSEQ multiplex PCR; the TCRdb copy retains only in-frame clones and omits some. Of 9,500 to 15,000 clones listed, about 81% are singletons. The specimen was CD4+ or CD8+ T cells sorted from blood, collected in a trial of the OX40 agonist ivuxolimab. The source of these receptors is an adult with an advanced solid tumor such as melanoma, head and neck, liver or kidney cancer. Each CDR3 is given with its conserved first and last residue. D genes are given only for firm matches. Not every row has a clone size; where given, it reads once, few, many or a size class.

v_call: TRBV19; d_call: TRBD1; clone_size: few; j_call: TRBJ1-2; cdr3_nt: TGTGCCAGTAGCCTGCGGGACAGGGAGGACTATGGCTACACCTTC; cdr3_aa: CASSLRDREDYGYTF
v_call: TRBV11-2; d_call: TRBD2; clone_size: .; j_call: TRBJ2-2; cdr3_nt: TGTGCCAGCAGCTTCCCGACTAGCGGGACGAACACCGGGGAGCTGTTTTTT; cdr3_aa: CASSFPTSGTNTGELFF
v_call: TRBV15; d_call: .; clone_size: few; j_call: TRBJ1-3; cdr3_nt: TGTGCCACCAGCAGAGGTCTTCCCTCTGGAAACACCATATATTTT; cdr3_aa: CATSRGLPSGNTIYF
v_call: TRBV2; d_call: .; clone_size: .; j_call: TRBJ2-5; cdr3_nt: TGTGCCAGCTTGGGAGAGACCCAGTACTTC; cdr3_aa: CASLGETQYF
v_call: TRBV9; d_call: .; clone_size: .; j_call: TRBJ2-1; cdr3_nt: TGTGCCAGCAGCGTAGAGTACGGATTTGGCGATGAGCAGTTCTTC; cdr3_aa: CASSVEYGFGDEQFF
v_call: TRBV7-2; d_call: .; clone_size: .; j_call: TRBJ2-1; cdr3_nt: TGTGCCAGCAGCTTAGACCTGAGCTCCTACAATGAGCAGTTCTTC; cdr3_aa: CASSLDLSSYNEQFF
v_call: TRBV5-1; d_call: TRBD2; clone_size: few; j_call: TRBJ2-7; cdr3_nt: TGCGCCAGCAGCGGCGGGACTAGCGGGGCCACCTACGAGCAGTACTTC; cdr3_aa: CASSGGTSGATYEQYF
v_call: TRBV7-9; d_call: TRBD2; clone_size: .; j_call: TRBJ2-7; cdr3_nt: TGTGCCAGCAGCTTTCAGGCTAGCGGGAGAGGCGAGCAGTACTTC; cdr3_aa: CASSFQASGRGEQYF
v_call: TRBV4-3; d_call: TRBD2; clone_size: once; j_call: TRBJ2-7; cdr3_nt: TGCGCCAGCAGCCAAGATTCGCTAGCGGGAGGCTACGAGCAGTACTTC; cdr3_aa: CASSQDSLAGGYEQYF
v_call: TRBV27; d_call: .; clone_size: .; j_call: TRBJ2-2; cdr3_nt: TGTGCCAGCAGTTGGATAGGACAGCCGAACACCGGGGAGCTGTTTTTT; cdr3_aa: CASSWIGQPNTGELFF
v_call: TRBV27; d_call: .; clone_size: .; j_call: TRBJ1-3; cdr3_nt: TGTGCCAGCAGTTTATCGCGGGCGGCTGGAAACACCATATATTTT; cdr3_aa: CASSLSRAAGNTIYF
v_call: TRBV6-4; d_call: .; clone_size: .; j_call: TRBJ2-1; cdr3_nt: TGTGCCAGCAGTGATCGTTTGAGCTCCTACAATGAGCAGTTCTTC; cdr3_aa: CASSDRLSSYNEQFF
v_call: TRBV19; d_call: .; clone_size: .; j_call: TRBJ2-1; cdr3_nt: TGTGCCAGTAGTATAGAATCCATGGTGGGACGTAGCTCCTACAATGAGCAGTTCTTC; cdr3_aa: CASSIESMVGRSSYNEQFF
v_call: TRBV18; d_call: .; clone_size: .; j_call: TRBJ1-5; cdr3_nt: TGTGCCAGCTCACCAATGTCGGATTTCAATCAGCCCCAGCATTTT; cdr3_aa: CASSPMSDFNQPQHF
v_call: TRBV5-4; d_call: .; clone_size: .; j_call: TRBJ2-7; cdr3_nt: TGCGCCAGCAGCCAACAAAGGACTGGCTCCTACGAGCAGTACTTC; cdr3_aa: CASSQQRTGSYEQYF
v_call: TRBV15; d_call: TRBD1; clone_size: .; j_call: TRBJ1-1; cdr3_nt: TGTGCCACCAGCAGAGATCTGGGACAGCTGAACACTGAAGCTTTCTTT; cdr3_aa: CATSRDLGQLNTEAFF
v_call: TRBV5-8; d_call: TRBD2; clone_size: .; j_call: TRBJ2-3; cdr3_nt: TGTGCCAGCAGCTTGGGGACTAGCGACACAGATACGCAGTATTTT; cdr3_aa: CASSLGTSDTDTQYF
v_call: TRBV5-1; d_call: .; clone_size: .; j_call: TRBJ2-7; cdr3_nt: TGCGCCAGCAGCTTGGACGAGGTCAGGTCTTCCTACGAGCAGTACTTC; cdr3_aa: CASSLDEVRSSYEQYF
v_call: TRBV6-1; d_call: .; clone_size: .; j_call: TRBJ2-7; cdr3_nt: TGTGCCAGCATTTCAGGGATCAACGAGCAGTACTTC; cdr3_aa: CASISGINEQYF
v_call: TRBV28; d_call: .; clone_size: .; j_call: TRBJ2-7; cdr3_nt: TGTGCCAGCAGTTTGGCGGGTATGTCCTACGAGCAGTACTTC; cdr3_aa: CASSLAGMSYEQYF
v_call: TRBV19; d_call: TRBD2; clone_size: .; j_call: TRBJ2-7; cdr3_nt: TGTGCCAGTAGTCCCGGACTAGTTTTCCAACATTCCTACGAGCAGTACTTC; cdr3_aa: CASSPGLVFQHSYEQYF
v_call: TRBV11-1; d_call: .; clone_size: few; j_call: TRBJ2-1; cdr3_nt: TGTGCCAGCAGCTTAGTGTGGGACCAATTCTACAATGAGCAGTTCTTC; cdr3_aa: CASSLVWDQFYNEQFF
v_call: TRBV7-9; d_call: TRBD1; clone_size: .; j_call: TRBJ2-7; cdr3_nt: TGTGCCAGCAGGTCTCTTGGGACAGGGTACGAGCAGTACTTC; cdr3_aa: CASRSLGTGYEQYF
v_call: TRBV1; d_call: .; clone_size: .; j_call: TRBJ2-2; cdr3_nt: TGCACCAGCAGCCGCACCGGGACCAAGAACACCGGGGAGCTGTTTTTT; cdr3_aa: CTSSRTGTKNTGELFF
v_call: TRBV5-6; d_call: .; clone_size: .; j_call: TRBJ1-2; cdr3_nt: TGTGCCAGCAGCCCAAGGGAATTTGGTGGCTACACCTTC; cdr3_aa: CASSPREFGGYTF
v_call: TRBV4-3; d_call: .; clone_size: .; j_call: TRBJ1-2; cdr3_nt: TGCGCCAGCAGCCAAGGACGGCAGAACTATGGCTACACCTTC; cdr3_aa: CASSQGRQNYGYTF
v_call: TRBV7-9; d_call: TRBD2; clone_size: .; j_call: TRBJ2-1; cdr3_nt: TGTGCCAGCAGCTTCTCTAGCGGGACTGGGGGCAATGAGCAGTTCTTC; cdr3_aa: CASSFSSGTGGNEQFF
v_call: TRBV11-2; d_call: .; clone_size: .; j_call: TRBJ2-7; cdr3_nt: TGTGCCAGCAGCTCCCCAGGGGAATCCCTCTACGAGCAGTACTTC; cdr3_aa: CASSSPGESLYEQYF
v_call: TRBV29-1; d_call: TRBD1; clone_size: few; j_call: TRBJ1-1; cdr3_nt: TGCAGCGCCAGGGGGAGCACTGAAGCTTTCTTT; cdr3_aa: CSARGSTEAFF
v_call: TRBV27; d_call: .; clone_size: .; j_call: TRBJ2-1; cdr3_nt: TGTGCCAGCAAGGGGTCCTACAATGAGCAGTTCTTC; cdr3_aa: CASKGSYNEQFF
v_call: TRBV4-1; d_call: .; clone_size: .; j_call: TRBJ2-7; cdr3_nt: TGCGCCAGCAGCCAAGGACTATCCTACGAGCAGTACTTC; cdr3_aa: CASSQGLSYEQYF
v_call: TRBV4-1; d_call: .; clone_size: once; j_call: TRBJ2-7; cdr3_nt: TGCGCCAGCAGCCAAGACACTAGCCCTAGGGAGCAGTACTTC; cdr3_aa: CASSQDTSPREQYF
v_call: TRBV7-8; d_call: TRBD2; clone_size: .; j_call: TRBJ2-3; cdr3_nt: TGTGCCAGCAGCTTAGTAGGGACTAGCCGCACAGATACGCAGTATTTT; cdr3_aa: CASSLVGTSRTDTQYF
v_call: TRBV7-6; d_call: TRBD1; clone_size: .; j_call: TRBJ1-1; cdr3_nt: TGTGCCAGCAGCCCCGGGACAGGTTTGAACACTGAAGCTTTCTTT; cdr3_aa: CASSPGTGLNTEAFF
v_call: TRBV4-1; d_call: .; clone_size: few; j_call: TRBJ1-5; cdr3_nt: TGCGCCAGCAGCCACCGGATAGATAGCAATCAGCCCCAGCATTTT; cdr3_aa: CASSHRIDSNQPQHF
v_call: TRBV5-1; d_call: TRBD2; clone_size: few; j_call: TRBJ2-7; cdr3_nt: TGCGCCAGCAGCTTGGGACTAGCGGGAGGAGTCGACGAGCAGTACTTC; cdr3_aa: CASSLGLAGGVDEQYF
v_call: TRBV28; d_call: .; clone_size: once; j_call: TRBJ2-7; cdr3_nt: TGTGCCACCTCGGACAGAGCCTACGAGCAGTACTTC; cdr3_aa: CATSDRAYEQYF
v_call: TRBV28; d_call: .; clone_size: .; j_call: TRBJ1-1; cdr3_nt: TGTGCCAGCAGTTTGGCGGGGAGGAACACTGAAGCTTTCTTT; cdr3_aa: CASSLAGRNTEAFF
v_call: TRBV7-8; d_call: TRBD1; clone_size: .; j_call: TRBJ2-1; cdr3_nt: TGTGCCAGCTCCACCCCGGACAGGTACAATGAGCAGTTCTTC; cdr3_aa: CASSTPDRYNEQFF
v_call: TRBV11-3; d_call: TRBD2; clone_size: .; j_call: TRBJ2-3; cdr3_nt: TGTGCCAGCAGCCCACCCCGGACTAGCGGGACGGGGGCAGATACGCAGTATTTT; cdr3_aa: CASSPPRTSGTGADTQYF
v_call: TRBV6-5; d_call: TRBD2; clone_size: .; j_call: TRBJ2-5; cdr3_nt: TGTGCCAGCAGTTTGATAGCGGGACCGACAGAGACCCAGTACTTC; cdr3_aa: CASSLIAGPTETQYF